The TCR beta chain described here comes from a study of CD8 T cells in ankylosing spondylitis. TCRdb re-called the 5' RACE reads with MiXCR, one entry per CDR3 protein. Of 85,000 to 100,000 distinct CDR3 sequences in the sample, roughly 8.3% were seen once. The germline gives CDR1 LGHNA, CDR2 YNFKEQ. The CDR3 has 17 residues. With 3 bases clipped from V and 4 bases from J, the junction kept 11 bases outside the gene matches. There are many counts of this clonotype. What was sequenced was blood, either unsorted or a sorted T cell fraction (not recorded which). The source is a male donor with ankylosing spondylitis or in good health (not recorded which). The V call is TRBV4-2, the J call TRBJ2-1; 8 bases align to TRBD2. CDR3 coding DNA: TGTGCCAGCAGCCAGCAGAGCGGGGGTGGGGGTTACAATGAGCAGTTCTTC. It encodes CASSQQSGGGGYNEQFF.